Listed below are T cell receptor beta chains from one sample, sequenced in a study of early T cells in non-severe SARS-CoV-2 infection. TCRdb analysed the 5' RACE reads with MiXCR anew, one entry per CDR3 protein. This sample carries some 66,000 distinct CDR3 sequences, around 8.7% of them seen once, and the ten largest clones take 3.2%. The sequencing input was whole blood. The receptors shown here come from an adult who was a healthcare worker with PCR-confirmed SARS-CoV-2 infection or an uninfected control (not recorded which). CDR3s leave out the opening cysteine and the closing phenylalanine or tryptophan.

v_gene: TRBV7-3
j_gene: TRBJ2-2
CDR3aa: ASSLSGGNTGELF

v_gene: TRBV28
j_gene: TRBJ2-7
CDR3aa: ASRDPGGRSSYEQY

v_gene: TRBV4-1
j_gene: TRBJ2-3
CDR3aa: ASRGQGADTQY

v_gene: TRBV20-1
j_gene: TRBJ2-5
CDR3aa: SARDQGRVYQETQY

v_gene: TRBV14
j_gene: TRBJ2-7
CDR3aa: ASSNRVGNEQY

v_gene: TRBV6-6
j_gene: TRBJ2-7
CDR3aa: ASSYQGESHEQY

v_gene: TRBV12-3/TRBV12-4
j_gene: TRBJ1-5
CDR3aa: ASRQWTGGNQPQH

v_gene: TRBV7-2
j_gene: TRBJ2-4
CDR3aa: ASSSNRVAGNIQY

v_gene: TRBV6-6
j_gene: TRBJ2-3
CDR3aa: ASSFVVAGDPDTQY

v_gene: TRBV4-1
j_gene: TRBJ2-1
CDR3aa: ASSQRGEKF

v_gene: TRBV15
j_gene: TRBJ2-1
CDR3aa: ATSRDYSSKNEQF

v_gene: TRBV7-6
j_gene: TRBJ2-6
CDR3aa: ASSMDSLSGANVLT

v_gene: TRBV2
j_gene: TRBJ2-1
CDR3aa: ASQGTSEQF

v_gene: TRBV2
j_gene: TRBJ2-7
CDR3aa: ASSVQYEQY

v_gene: TRBV3-1
j_gene: TRBJ2-7
CDR3aa: ASSLTGGGLEQY

v_gene: TRBV7-6
j_gene: TRBJ2-7
CDR3aa: ASSLPGPTYEQY

v_gene: TRBV2
j_gene: TRBJ2-7
CDR3aa: ASRGAYSYEQY

v_gene: TRBV29-1
j_gene: TRBJ2-5
CDR3aa: SVESQGTETQY

v_gene: TRBV10-3
j_gene: TRBJ2-3
CDR3aa: ATRELQGTTDTQY

v_gene: TRBV4-2
j_gene: TRBJ1-5
CDR3aa: ASSQGQGVIQPQH

v_gene: TRBV18
j_gene: TRBJ2-5
CDR3aa: ASSPGTGLGQETQY

v_gene: TRBV5-1
j_gene: TRBJ2-1
CDR3aa: ASSLDPLGQGNNEQF

v_gene: TRBV6-6
j_gene: TRBJ2-7
CDR3aa: ASSYGAAGGEPYEQY

v_gene: TRBV5-1
j_gene: TRBJ1-2
CDR3aa: ASSLDGHQGYT

v_gene: TRBV9
j_gene: TRBJ2-3
CDR3aa: ASSVGSGTTTDTQY

v_gene: TRBV20-1
j_gene: TRBJ1-4
CDR3aa: SARVGGGSRWKLF

v_gene: TRBV20-1
j_gene: TRBJ2-3
CDR3aa: SAPTSGGDTQY

v_gene: TRBV29-1
j_gene: TRBJ1-2
CDR3aa: SVEDQRGRGYT

v_gene: TRBV12-3/TRBV12-4
j_gene: TRBJ2-5
CDR3aa: ASSEALGETQY

v_gene: TRBV3-1
j_gene: TRBJ1-3
CDR3aa: ASSHGQGNTIY

v_gene: TRBV29-1
j_gene: TRBJ2-3
CDR3aa: SVDGLAGLGTDTQY

v_gene: TRBV30
j_gene: TRBJ2-5
CDR3aa: AWSVRTVQETQY

v_gene: TRBV27
j_gene: TRBJ2-7
CDR3aa: ASSPGASYEQY

v_gene: TRBV10-1
j_gene: TRBJ1-1
CDR3aa: ASSRGTARTEAF

v_gene: TRBV5-1
j_gene: TRBJ2-3
CDR3aa: ASSTGGRDTQY

v_gene: TRBV24-1
j_gene: TRBJ2-1
CDR3aa: ATSQTGGAYGNEQF

v_gene: TRBV7-2
j_gene: TRBJ2-7
CDR3aa: ASSLGRDYEQY

v_gene: TRBV20-1
j_gene: TRBJ2-1
CDR3aa: SAGDYRSYNEQF

v_gene: TRBV25-1
j_gene: TRBJ1-2
CDR3aa: ASSGPGRYLYGYT

v_gene: TRBV6-5
j_gene: TRBJ2-7
CDR3aa: ASSYSTGDDYEQY

v_gene: TRBV5-1
j_gene: TRBJ2-1
CDR3aa: ASSSGRSVISYNEQF

v_gene: TRBV5-1
j_gene: TRBJ2-1
CDR3aa: ASSPDTGLAAYNEQF

v_gene: TRBV6-5
j_gene: TRBJ2-3
CDR3aa: ASSYAGGPTDTQY

v_gene: TRBV30
j_gene: TRBJ2-1
CDR3aa: AWSIGEQF

v_gene: TRBV5-1
j_gene: TRBJ1-2
CDR3aa: ASTPGVINYGYT

v_gene: TRBV24-1
j_gene: TRBJ1-5
CDR3aa: ATSDQQTQH